Listed here are 3 T cell receptor beta chains from one sample, sequenced in a study of T cells after yellow fever vaccination. TCRdb used MiXCR to reprocess the 5' RACE reads, holding one entry per CDR3 protein. The top ten hold 24% of the sample, which has 300,000 to 400,000 distinct CDR3 sequences, approximately 3.9% seen once. The material sequenced was PBMCs, taken 5 days after the yellow fever booster vaccination. Receptors were obtained from a man aged 18 to 30 who received the YFV17D yellow fever vaccine.

The chain couples TRBV10-3 to TRBJ2-3; 8 nucleotides line up with TRBD2. CDR3 length: 14 amino acids. Germline V gene lookup returns CDR1 ENHRY and CDR2 SYGVKD. With V trimmed by 2 bases and J by 5 bases, 3 bases remained unmatched. CDR3 DNA sequence: TGTGCCATCAGTGAGGCGGCGGGGGGAGATACGCAGTATTTT. Encoded protein: CAISEAAGGDTQYF.

This clonotype was seen at least ten times. V is TRBV29-1 and J is TRBJ1-1; D ambiguous. The CDR3 extends over 14 amino acids. Germline lookup yields CDR1 SQVTM and CDR2 ANQGSEA. Trimming removed 7 bases from V and 0 bases from J, with 15 bases in between. The CDR3 region has the DNA TGCAGCGCTCGACATGGAAGTATGAACACTGAAGCTTTCTTT. Translated, it gives CSARHGSMNTEAFF.

The chain is built from TRBV20-1 and TRBJ1-4; D is unclear. Germline V gene sequence: CDR1 DFQATT, CDR2 SNEGSKA (reference sequence). V shed 3 bases and J shed 7 bases, with 15 bases lying between them. This CDR3 region has 14 residues. CDR3 sequence (DNA): TGCAGTGCTAGGGAGGGCGCGGTGGGTGAAAAACTGTTTTTT. This encodes CSAREGAVGEKLFF.